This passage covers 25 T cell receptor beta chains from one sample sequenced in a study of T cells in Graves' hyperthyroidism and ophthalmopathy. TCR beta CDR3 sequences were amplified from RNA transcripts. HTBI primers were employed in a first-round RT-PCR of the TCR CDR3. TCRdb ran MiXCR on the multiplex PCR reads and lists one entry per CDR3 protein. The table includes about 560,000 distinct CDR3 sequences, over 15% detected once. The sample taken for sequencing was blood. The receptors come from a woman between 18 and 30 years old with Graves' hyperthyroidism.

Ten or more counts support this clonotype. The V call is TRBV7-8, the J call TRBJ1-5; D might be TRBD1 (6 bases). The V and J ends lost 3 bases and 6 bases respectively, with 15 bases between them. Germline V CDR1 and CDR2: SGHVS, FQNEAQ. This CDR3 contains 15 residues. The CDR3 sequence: CASSFWTDAIQPQHF. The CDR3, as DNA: TGTGCCAGCAGCTTCTGGACAGACGCGATTCAGCCCCAGCATTTT.

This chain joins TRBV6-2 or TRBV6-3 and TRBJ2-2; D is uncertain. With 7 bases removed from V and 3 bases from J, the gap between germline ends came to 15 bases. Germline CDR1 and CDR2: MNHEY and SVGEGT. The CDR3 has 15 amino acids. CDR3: CASNYWAADTGELFF. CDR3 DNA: TGTGCCAGCAACTATTGGGCCGCAGACACCGGGGAGCTGTTTTTT.

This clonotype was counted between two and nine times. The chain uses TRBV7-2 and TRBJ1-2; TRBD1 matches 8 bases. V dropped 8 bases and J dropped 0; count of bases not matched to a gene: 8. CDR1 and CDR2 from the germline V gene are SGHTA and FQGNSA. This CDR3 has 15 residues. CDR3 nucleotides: TGTGCCAGCCGAAAAACAGGGGGTTCTAACTATGGCTACACCTTC. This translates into CASRKTGGSNYGYTF.

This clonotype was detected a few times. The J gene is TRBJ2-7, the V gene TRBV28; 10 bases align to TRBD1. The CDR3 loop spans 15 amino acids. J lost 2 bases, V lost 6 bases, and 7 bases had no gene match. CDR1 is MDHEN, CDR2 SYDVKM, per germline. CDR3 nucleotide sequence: TGTGCCAGCAGGGGACAGGGGATAGGAACCTACGAGCAGTACTTC. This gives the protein CASRGQGIGTYEQYF.

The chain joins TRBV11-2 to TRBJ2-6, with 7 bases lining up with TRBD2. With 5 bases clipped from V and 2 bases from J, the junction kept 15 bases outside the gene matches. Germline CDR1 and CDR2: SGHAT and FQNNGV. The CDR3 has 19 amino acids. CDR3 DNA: TGTGCCAGCAGCCGTCCCGGGACTATAAGGTTCCCTGGGGCCAACGTCCTGACTTTC. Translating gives CASSRPGTIRFPGANVLTF.

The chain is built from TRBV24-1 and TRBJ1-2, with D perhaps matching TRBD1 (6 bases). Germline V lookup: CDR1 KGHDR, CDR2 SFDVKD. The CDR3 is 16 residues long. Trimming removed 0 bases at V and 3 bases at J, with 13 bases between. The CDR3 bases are TGTGCCACCAGTGATTTGCGGGGGGGACACCACTATGGCTACACCTTC. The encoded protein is CATSDLRGGHHYGYTF.

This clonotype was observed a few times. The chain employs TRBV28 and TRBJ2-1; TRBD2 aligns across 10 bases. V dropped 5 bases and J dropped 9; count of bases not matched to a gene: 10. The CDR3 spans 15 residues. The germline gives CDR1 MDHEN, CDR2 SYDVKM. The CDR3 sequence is CASSPPASGRTEQFF. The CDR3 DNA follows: TGTGCCAGCAGTCCGCCGGCTAGCGGGAGAACTGAGCAGTTCTTC.

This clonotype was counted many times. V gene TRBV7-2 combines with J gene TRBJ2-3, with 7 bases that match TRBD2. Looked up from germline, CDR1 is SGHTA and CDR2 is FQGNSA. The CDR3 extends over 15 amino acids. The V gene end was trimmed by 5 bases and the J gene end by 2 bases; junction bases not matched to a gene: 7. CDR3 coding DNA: TGTGCCAGCAGCCGCGCCCTAGCGGACACAGATACGCAGTATTTT. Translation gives CASSRALADTDTQYF.

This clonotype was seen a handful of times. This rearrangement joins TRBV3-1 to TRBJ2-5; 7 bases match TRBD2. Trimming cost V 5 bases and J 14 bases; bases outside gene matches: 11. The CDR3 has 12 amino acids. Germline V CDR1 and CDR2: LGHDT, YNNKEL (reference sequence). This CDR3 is CASSFVGGTYYF. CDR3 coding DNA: TGTGCCAGCAGCTTCGTCGGGGGGACGTATTACTTC.

The CDR3 DNA is TGTGCCACCAGTTCCGCGGGGGGGGCGGCCTACAATGAGCAGTTCTTC. This gives the protein CATSSAGGAAYNEQFF. The J gene is TRBJ2-1, the V gene TRBV24-1; 9 bases align to TRBD2. Trimming removed 6 bases from V and 2 bases from J; junction bases left unmatched: 7. This CDR3 contains 16 residues. Germline V lookup: CDR1 KGHDR, CDR2 SFDVKD.

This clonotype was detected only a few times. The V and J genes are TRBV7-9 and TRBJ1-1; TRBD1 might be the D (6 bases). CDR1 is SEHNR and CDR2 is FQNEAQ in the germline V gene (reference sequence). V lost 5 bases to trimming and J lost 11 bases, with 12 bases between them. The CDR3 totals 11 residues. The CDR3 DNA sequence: TGTGCCAGCAGCCGCAGGGGTTGGGCTTTCTTT. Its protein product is CASSRRGWAFF.

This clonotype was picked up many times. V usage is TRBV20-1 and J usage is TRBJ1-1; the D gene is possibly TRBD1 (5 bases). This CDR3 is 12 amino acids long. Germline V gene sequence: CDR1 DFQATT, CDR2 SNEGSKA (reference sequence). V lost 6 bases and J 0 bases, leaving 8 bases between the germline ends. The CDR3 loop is CSAQTVNTEAFF. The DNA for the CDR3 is TGCAGTGCGCAGACAGTGAACACTGAAGCTTTCTTT.

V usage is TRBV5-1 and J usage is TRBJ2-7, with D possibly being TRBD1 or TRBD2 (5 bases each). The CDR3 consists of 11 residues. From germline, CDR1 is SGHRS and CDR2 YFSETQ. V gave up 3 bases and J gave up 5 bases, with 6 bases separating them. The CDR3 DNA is TGCGCCAGCAGCTCGGGGCACGAGCAGTACTTC. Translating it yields CASSSGHEQYF.

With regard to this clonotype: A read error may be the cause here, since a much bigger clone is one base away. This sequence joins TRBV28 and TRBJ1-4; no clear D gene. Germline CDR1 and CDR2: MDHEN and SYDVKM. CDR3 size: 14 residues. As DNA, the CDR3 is TGTACCAGCAGTTTAGGGCAGTCTGATGAAAAACTGTTTTTT. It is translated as CTSSLGQSDEKLFF.

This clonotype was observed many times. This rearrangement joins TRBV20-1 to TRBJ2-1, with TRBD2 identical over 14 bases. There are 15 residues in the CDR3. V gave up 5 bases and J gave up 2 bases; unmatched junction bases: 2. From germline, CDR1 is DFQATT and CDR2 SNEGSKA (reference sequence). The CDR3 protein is CSARTSGRTYNEQFF. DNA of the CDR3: TGCAGTGCTCGGACTAGCGGGAGGACCTACAATGAGCAGTTCTTC.

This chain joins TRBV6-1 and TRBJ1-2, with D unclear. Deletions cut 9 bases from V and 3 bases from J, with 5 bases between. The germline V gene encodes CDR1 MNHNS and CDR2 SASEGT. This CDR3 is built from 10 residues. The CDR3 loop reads CASLDYGYTF. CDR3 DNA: TGTGCCAGTCTGGACTATGGCTACACCTTC.

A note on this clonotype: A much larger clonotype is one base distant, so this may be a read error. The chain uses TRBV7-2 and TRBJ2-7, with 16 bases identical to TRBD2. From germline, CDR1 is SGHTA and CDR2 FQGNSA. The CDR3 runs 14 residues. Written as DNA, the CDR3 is TGTGTCAGCAGCTGGGGACTAGCGGGGGGGCGGCAGTACTTC. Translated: CVSSWGLAGGRQYF. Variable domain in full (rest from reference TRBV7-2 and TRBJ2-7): GAGVSQSPSNKVTEKGKDVELRCDPISGHTALYWYRQSLGQGLEFLIYFQGNSAPDKSGLPSDRFSAERTGGSVSTLTIQRTQQEDSAVYLCVSSWGLAGGRQYFGPGTRLTVT.

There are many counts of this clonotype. The CDR3 coding sequence is TGTGCCAGCAGAAGACAGGGCTACAACTCCTACGAGCAGTACTTC. This encodes CASRRQGYNSYEQYF. V and J are TRBV6-2 or TRBV6-3 and TRBJ2-7; 7 bases map to TRBD1. This CDR3 is built from 15 residues. The germline CDR1 and CDR2 sequences are MNHEY and SVGEGT. Losses at the gene ends were 6 bases for V and 0 bases for J; bases not matched to a gene: 8.

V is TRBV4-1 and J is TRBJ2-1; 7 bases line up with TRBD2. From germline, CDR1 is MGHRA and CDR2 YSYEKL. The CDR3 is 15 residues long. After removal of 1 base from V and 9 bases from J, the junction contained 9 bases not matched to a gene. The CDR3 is CASSQGGGRAVEQFF. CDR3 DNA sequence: TGCGCCAGCAGCCAAGGGGGGGGACGGGCGGTTGAGCAGTTCTTC.

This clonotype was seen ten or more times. The CDR3: CSASGALLTDTQYF. CDR3 coding DNA: TGCAGTGCTAGTGGGGCTCTTCTCACAGATACGCAGTATTTT. The chain joins TRBV20-1 to TRBJ2-3, with a weak D call TRBD1 (5 bases). From germline, CDR1 is DFQATT and CDR2 SNEGSKA (reference sequence). The V end lost 3 bases, the J end lost 2 bases, and 12 bases lay between the germline ends. The CDR3 sequence is 14 residues long.

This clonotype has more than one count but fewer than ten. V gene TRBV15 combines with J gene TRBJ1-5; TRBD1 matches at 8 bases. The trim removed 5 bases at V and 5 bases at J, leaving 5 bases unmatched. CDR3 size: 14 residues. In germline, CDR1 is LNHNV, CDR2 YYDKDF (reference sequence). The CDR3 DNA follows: TGTGCCACCAGCCGACAGGGGATACATCAGCCCCAGCATTTT. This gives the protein CATSRQGIHQPQHF. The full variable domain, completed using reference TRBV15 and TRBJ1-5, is DAMVIQNPRYQVTQFGKPVTLSCSQTLNHNVMYWYQQKSSQAPKLLFHYYDKDFNNEADTPDNFQSRRPNTSFCFLDIRSPGLGDTAMYLCATSRQGIHQPQHFGDGTRLSIL.

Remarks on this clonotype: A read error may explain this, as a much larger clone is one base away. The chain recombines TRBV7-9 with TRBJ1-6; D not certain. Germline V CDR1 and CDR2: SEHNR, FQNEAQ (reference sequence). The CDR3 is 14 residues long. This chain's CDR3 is CASSLREYNPPLHF. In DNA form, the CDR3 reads TGTGCCAGCAGCTTACGGGAGTATAATCCACCCCTCCACTTT.

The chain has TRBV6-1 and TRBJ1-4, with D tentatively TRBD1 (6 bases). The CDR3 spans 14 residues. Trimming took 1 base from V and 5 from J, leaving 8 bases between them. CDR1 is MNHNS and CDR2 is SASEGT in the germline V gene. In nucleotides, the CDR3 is TGTGCCAGCAGTGAAGGGGGGCCCAATGAAAAACTGTTTTTT. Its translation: CASSEGGPNEKLFF.

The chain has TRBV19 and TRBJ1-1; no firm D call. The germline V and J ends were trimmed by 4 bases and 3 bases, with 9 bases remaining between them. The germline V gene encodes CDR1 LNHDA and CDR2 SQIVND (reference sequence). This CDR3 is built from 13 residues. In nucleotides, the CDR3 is TGTGCCAGTAGTAAACAGAGGGACACTGAAGCTTTCTTT. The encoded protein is CASSKQRDTEAFF.

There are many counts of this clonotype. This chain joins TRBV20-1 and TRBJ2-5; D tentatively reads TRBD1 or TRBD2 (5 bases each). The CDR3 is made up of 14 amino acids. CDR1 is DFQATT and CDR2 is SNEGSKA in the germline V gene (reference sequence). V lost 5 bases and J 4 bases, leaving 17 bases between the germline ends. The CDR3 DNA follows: TGCAGTGCTCCCCCATCGGGGCTGAGAGAGACCCAGTACTTC. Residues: CSAPPSGLRETQYF.